The TCR beta chain under discussion was sequenced for a study of post-analysis software for immune sequencing data. At the level of the study: Relapsing-remitting, secondary progressive and progressive-relapsing courses of multiple sclerosis were included.

Note on this clonotype: The target antigen is unknown.

The CDR3 has 12 residues. V was clipped by 2 bases and J by 8 bases, with 8 bases between them. From germline, CDR1 is SGDLS and CDR2 YYNGEE. Included in the TCR beta cDNA libraries were unique molecular identifiers. Input of about 0.9 to 10 million T cells yielded around 460,000 cDNA molecules. TCRdb itself ran the PCR reads through MiXCR, one entry per CDR3 protein. The profile shows around 500,000 distinct CDR3 sequences, around a third of them singletons. Study conclusions and caveats: F measure clustering grouped samples strongly by preparation batch. Normalized Chao1 diversity was significantly lower in multiple sclerosis patients than in controls. Comparison of patients with controls showed about 5 TRBV segments more frequent in patients, TRBV5-6, TRBV5-1 and TRBV20-1 among them.

This TCR was sampled from a girl younger than 18 with multiple sclerosis. Sequencing was performed on blood. This rearrangement joins TRBV9 to TRBJ2-1; D may correspond to TRBD1 or TRBD2 (5 bases each). The CDR3 bases are TGTGCCAGCAGCGTCGGGGCCGATGAGCAGTTCTTC. The encoded protein is CASSVGADEQFF.